This entry features one T cell receptor beta chain sequence. Methods used by the authors: Amplification of reference gene primers provided the estimated nucleated cell counts. The assay was immunoSEQ multiplex PCR, and TCRdb's table has in-frame clones only and misses some. V and J calls and clone size are given by that table; D and trimming were obtained from the DNA. The sample carries roughly 160,000 clones, about 87% recorded once. Followed longitudinally, the Seattle patients had been enrolled during active infection. This entry belongs to a study of blood T cell repertoires in COVID-19. Study-wide background: In each case, the material was cDNA or gDNA derived from T cells, B-cell-depleted T cells, or PBMCs.

The germline V gene encodes CDR1 SNHLY and CDR2 FYNNEI. This CDR3 has 15 residues. Unmatched junction bases numbered 7, after V lost 2 bases and J lost 7 bases. The rearrangement uses TRBV2 and TRBJ2-5; 10 bases are a match to TRBD1. The source material was peripheral blood. The sequence was collected from a woman aged 70-85 years with COVID-19, enrolled during active disease. The CDR3 coding sequence is TGTGCCAGCAGTGAACTCCGGGACAGGGGCGCGACCCAGTACTTC. This codes for CASSELRDRGATQYF.